This passage covers 5 T cell receptor beta chains from one sample sequenced in a study of T cell repertoires in cytomegalovirus infection. TCRdb independently ran MiXCR on the reads; one entry per CDR3 protein. This sample yields 490,000 or so distinct CDR3 sequences, of which 10% to 12% are seen a single time; roughly a tenth belongs to the top ten. Source material: PBMCs. The receptors originated from a human donor in good health (CMV status not recorded). Some clones in this sample may be carry-over from other donors' samples.

This clonotype was detected only a few times. The chain joins TRBV28 to TRBJ2-5; D uncertain. The CDR3 has 15 residues. Germline V CDR1 and CDR2: MDHEN, SYDVKM. V lost 2 bases, J lost 5 bases, and 15 bases lay in between. This CDR3 reads CASSLANIGLETQYF. The DNA for the CDR3 is TGTGCCAGCAGTTTAGCGAACATTGGATTGGAGACCCAGTACTTC.

This clonotype was found many times. The V call is TRBV20-1, the J call TRBJ2-5; TRBD2 aligns across 7 bases. The CDR3 extends over 13 amino acids. Per germline, CDR1 DFQATT and CDR2 SNEGSKA (reference sequence). Trimming at V came to 5 bases and at J to 3 bases, leaving 6 bases not matched to a gene. In DNA, the CDR3 is TGCAGTGCTTTGGCGGGGGAGGAAGAGACCCAGTACTTC. Protein product: CSALAGEEETQYF.

This clonotype was recorded at least ten times. The chain links TRBV28 to TRBJ2-4; 7 bases match TRBD2. V was clipped by 7 bases and J by 0 bases; unmatched bases: 9. The CDR3 runs to 16 residues. Germline CDR1 MDHEN, CDR2 SYDVKM. In DNA form, the CDR3 reads TGTGCCAGCACTCCCCTAGCGGATCTAGCCAAAAACATTCAGTACTTC. This gives the protein CASTPLADLAKNIQYF.

This clonotype appeared many times. This chain links TRBV5-1 with TRBJ1-6; 9 bases are a match to TRBD1. V shed 5 bases, J shed 8 bases, and the junction held 5 bases outside the gene matches. This CDR3 is built from 14 residues. Germline CDR1 and CDR2: SGHRS and YFSETQ. CDR3 nucleotide sequence: TGCGCCAGCAGAGGGGACAGGGCTGATTCACCCCTCCACTTT. Protein sequence: CASRGDRADSPLHF.

This clonotype was seen ten or more times. The CDR3 sequence: CASRGTVRLNEQFF. As DNA, the CDR3 is TGTGCCAGTAGGGGAACGGTTCGTCTCAATGAGCAGTTCTTC. The genes are TRBV19 and TRBJ2-1, with no clear D. This CDR3 contains 14 residues. V was clipped by 6 bases and J by 6 bases, with 15 bases between them. Per germline, CDR1 LNHDA and CDR2 SQIVND (reference sequence).